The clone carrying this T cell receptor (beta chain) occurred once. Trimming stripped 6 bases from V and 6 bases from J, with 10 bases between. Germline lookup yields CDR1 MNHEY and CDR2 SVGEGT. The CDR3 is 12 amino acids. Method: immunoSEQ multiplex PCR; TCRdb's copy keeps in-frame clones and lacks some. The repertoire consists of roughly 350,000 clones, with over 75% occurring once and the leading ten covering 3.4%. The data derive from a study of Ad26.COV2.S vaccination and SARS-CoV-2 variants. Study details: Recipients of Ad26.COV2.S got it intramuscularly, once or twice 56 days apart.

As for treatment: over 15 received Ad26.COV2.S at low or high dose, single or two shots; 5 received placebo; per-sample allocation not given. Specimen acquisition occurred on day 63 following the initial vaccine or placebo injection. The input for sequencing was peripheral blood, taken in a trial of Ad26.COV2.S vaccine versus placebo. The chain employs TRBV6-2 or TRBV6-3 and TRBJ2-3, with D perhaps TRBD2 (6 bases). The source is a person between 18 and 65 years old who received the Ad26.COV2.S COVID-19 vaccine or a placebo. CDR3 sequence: CASSRLDDTQYF. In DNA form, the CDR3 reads TGTGCCAGCAGCCGACTAGATGATACGCAGTATTTT.